The present TCR beta chain was sequenced within a study of control samples from healthy donors and cancer patients. The CDR3 sequence is 15 residues long. V shed 1 base and J shed 0 bases, with 10 bases lying between them. Per the germline V gene, CDR1 is SGHAT and CDR2 is FQNNGV. The table lists this clone with a count of one. Clones were read by immunoSEQ multiplex PCR, and TCRdb kept only the in-frame ones, dropping some. The table has 120,000 to 150,000 clones, roughly 92% seen once; the top ten hold approximately 11%. The source material was blood. The chain joins TRBV11-2 to TRBJ2-7; D is perhaps TRBD1 (6 bases). This clonotype originated in a man younger than 45 in good health. The CDR3 spells CASSLAWDTSYEQYF. The CDR3 DNA follows: TGTGCCAGCAGCTTAGCTTGGGACACCTCCTACGAGCAGTACTTC.